Below, 9 T cell receptor beta chains from the same sample are listed, as sequenced in a study of shared T cell receptors in the human thymus. Sequencing used immunoSEQ multiplex PCR; TCRdb keeps in-frame clones, though not all of them. Among under 850,000 clones listed, roughly 90% were seen once. These records were also assigned to another study, of human thymus T cells.

The sample consisted of thymocytes. The origin of the receptors is a boy in the first two years of life with a congenital heart defect.

The chain couples TRBV2 to TRBJ1-1; unclear D gene. V lost 3 bases, J lost 1 base, and 6 bases lay in between. This CDR3 region has 13 residues. Per germline, CDR1 SNHLY and CDR2 FYNNEI. The CDR3 DNA sequence: TGTGCCAGCAGTGATAATAGGAACACTGAAGCTTTCTTT. It translates to CASSDNRNTEAFF.

This clone was detected once. V is TRBV7-2 and J is TRBJ2-3; the match to TRBD2 covers 14 bases. The CDR3 has 17 residues. The germline V gene encodes CDR1 SGHTA and CDR2 FQGNSA. The ends lost 1 base at V and 5 bases at J; junction bases unmatched: 5. DNA of the CDR3: TGTGCCAGCAGCTTAGGGGGACTAGCGGGAGCGGAAGATACGCAGTATTTT. Protein sequence: CASSLGGLAGAEDTQYF.

The V and J genes are TRBV27 and TRBJ2-7; 12 positions agree with TRBD2. The CDR3 runs to 21 residues. Germline trimming cut 5 bases from V and 7 bases from J; bases unmatched to any gene: 27. Germline V gene data show CDR1 as MNHEY and CDR2 as SMNVEV (reference sequence). The CDR3, as DNA: TGTGCCAGCAGTGTAGGAGCCGGGACAACCGGGACTAGCGGGTCATGGGGTGAGCAGTACTTC. This sequence encodes CASSVGAGTTGTSGSWGEQYF.

V and J are TRBV2 and TRBJ2-5; TRBD2 aligns across 11 bases. There are 16 residues in the CDR3. From germline, CDR1 is SNHLY and CDR2 FYNNEI. V was pared by 7 bases and J by 1 base, with 8 bases of the junction left unmatched. The CDR3 is CASTTRLAGFQETQYF. The CDR3 nucleotides are TGTGCCAGCACCACTCGACTAGCGGGATTCCAAGAGACCCAGTACTTC.

The chain combines TRBV6-1 with TRBJ2-7; a possible D gene is TRBD2 (5 bases). In germline, CDR1 is MNHNS, CDR2 SASEGT. The CDR3 runs 16 residues. The germline V and J ends were trimmed by 3 bases and 3 bases, with 18 bases remaining between them. The CDR3 region has the DNA TGTGCCAGCAGTGATCACCCAGCGGAGCTTTTCTACGAGCAGTACTTC. As protein: CASSDHPAELFYEQYF.

J is TRBJ2-3 and V is TRBV7-9, with 13 bases identical to TRBD2. V lost 5 bases, J lost 0 bases, and 8 bases stayed unmatched. This CDR3 comprises 18 residues. Germline loops: CDR1 SEHNR, CDR2 FQNEAQ (reference sequence). The CDR3 nucleotides read TGTGCCAGCAGCATAACTAGCGGGAGGGCAGCTAGCACAGATACGCAGTATTTT. This gives the protein CASSITSGRAASTDTQYF.

The V call is TRBV27, the J call TRBJ2-3; 9 bases fit TRBD2. The germline CDR1 and CDR2 sequences are MNHEY and SMNVEV (reference sequence). This CDR3 region has 17 residues. V gave up 3 bases and J gave up 6 bases; unmatched junction bases: 13. DNA of the CDR3: TGTGCCAGCAGTTTCCCTCAGACTAGCGGCCGCAAGGATACGCAGTATTTT. It encodes CASSFPQTSGRKDTQYF.

This clone was counted once. The gene calls are TRBV29-1 and TRBJ1-2; 10 bases are a match to TRBD1. CDR3 length: 17 amino acids. Germline V gives CDR1 SQVTM, CDR2 ANQGSEA. The J segment lost 0 bases and the V segment lost 3 bases, leaving 10 bases of the junction unmatched. The DNA for the CDR3 is TGCAGCGTTGACCCCCCGGGACAGGGGCCTACTAACTATGGCTACACCTTC. It yields the protein CSVDPPGQGPTNYGYTF.

The V and J genes are TRBV7-9 and TRBJ1-4; a weak D match, TRBD1 (5 bases). The germline V gene encodes CDR1 SEHNR and CDR2 FQNEAQ (reference sequence). Trimming took 5 bases from V and 7 from J, leaving 17 bases between them. The CDR3 contains 15 residues. The CDR3 nucleotides are TGTGCCAGCAGCCCCGCCCCAGGGTTGATTGAAAAACTGTTTTTT. It is translated as CASSPAPGLIEKLFF.